Below, 25 T cell receptor beta chains from the same sample are listed, as sequenced in a study of blood T cells in healthy people across ages. The use of a sample-barcoded 5' primer and a J-beta primer mix characterized a second PCR of about 7 to 12 cycles. Each CDR3 protein is one row after TCRdb ran MiXCR on the 5' RACE reads. Of some 730,000 distinct CDR3 sequences detected, approximately 22% appear once; the ten largest clones hold 20% to 25%. The sequenced material came from blood. The receptors come from a man aged 65 to 79 in good health.

The chain is built from TRBV11-2 and TRBJ1-1; D not certain. This CDR3 is built from 13 residues. Germline values: CDR1 SGHAT, CDR2 FQNNGV. With 6 bases removed from V and 3 bases from J, the gap between germline ends came to 11 bases. The CDR3 loop is CASRGLGDTEAFF. The CDR3 DNA is TGTGCCAGCAGGGGTCTTGGGGACACTGAAGCTTTCTTT. Supplemented by reference TRBV11-2 and TRBJ1-1, the full variable domain reads EAGVAQSPRYKIIEKRQSVAFWCNPISGHATLYWYQQILGQGPKLLIQFQNNGVVDDSQLPKDRFSAERLKGVDSTLKIQPAKLEDSAVYLCASRGLGDTEAFFGQGTRLTVV.

The chain couples TRBV14 to TRBJ2-2, with 7 bases fitting TRBD2. The CDR3 is made up of 15 amino acids. Germline values: CDR1 SGHDN, CDR2 FVKESK. V was clipped by 4 bases and J by 5 bases; unmatched bases: 7. CDR3 DNA sequence: TGTGCCAGCAGCCTGCAAGCGGGGCCAACCGGGGAGCTGTTTTTT. This codes for CASSLQAGPTGELFF.

This clonotype showed up just a few times. CDR3 region: CSPGQSTDTQYF. In nucleotides, the CDR3 is TGCAGTCCGGGACAGAGCACAGATACGCAGTATTTT. The chain carries TRBV20-1 and TRBJ2-3; 7 bases align to TRBD1. The CDR3 has 12 residues. Trimming removed 8 bases from V and 0 bases from J; junction bases left unmatched: 2. Per the germline V gene, CDR1 is DFQATT and CDR2 is SNEGSKA (reference sequence).

The rearrangement joins TRBV7-2 to TRBJ2-1, with D unresolved. With 5 bases removed from V and 5 bases from J, the gap between germline ends came to 10 bases. The CDR3 extends over 13 amino acids. Germline V CDR1 and CDR2: SGHTA, FQGNSA. CDR3: CASSLRANNEQFF. The CDR3 DNA follows: TGTGCCAGCAGCCTCCGTGCCAACAATGAGCAGTTCTTC.

This chain joins TRBV24-1 and TRBJ1-5; the D gene is possibly TRBD1 (5 bases). This CDR3 is built from 15 residues. Between the trimmed V and J ends, which lost 4 bases and 1 base, there was a span of 10 bases. Germline CDR1 is KGHDR and CDR2 is SFDVKD. In DNA, the CDR3 is TGTGCCACCAGTGACACACCAGGGAGCAATCAGCCCCAGCATTTT. This translates into CATSDTPGSNQPQHF.

This chain links TRBV29-1 with TRBJ2-1, with a weak D call TRBD2 (5 bases). The tail of the sequence fits TRBJ2-7 better, so the J call may be wrong. The CDR3 is 11 amino acids. Germline lookup yields CDR1 SQVTM and CDR2 ANQGSEA. CDR3 in amino acids: CSVEEGEEQYF. The CDR3 bases are TGCAGCGTTGAAGAGGGAGAAGAGCAGTACTTC.

This clonotype was found a few times. This chain links TRBV29-1 with TRBJ2-5; D not resolved. CDR3 length: 12 residues. Germline CDR1 and CDR2: SQVTM and ANQGSEA. Deletions cut 4 bases from V and 5 bases from J, with 11 bases between. The CDR3 region is CSVVGPRETQYF. CDR3 coding DNA: TGCAGCGTTGTAGGCCCGAGGGAGACCCAGTACTTC.

The rearrangement joins TRBV20-1 to TRBJ1-2; D possibly corresponds to TRBD1 (5 bases). The V and J ends lost 0 bases and 7 bases respectively, with 27 bases between them. The germline CDR1 and CDR2 sequences are DFQATT and SNEGSKA (reference sequence). The CDR3 extends over 18 amino acids. CDR3 loop: CSARDYIRQLRGGGGYTF. CDR3 in DNA: TGCAGTGCTAGAGACTATATTCGACAGTTGAGGGGAGGTGGTGGCTACACCTTC.

The rearrangement uses TRBV12-3 or TRBV12-4 and TRBJ2-2, with 8 positions matching TRBD1. The CDR3 is 13 residues long. After removal of 5 bases from V and 7 bases from J, the junction contained 3 bases not matched to a gene. CDR3 nucleotide sequence: TGTGCCAGCAGTGCAGACAGGGGCGGGGAGCTGTTTTTT. Its translation: CASSADRGGELFF.

This clonotype has only a few counts. This chain links TRBV5-1 with TRBJ2-7, with 9 positions matching TRBD1. The CDR3 contains 16 residues. CDR1 and CDR2 (germline): SGHRS, YFSETQ. The junction had 9 bases not matched to a gene; V was cut back by 1 base and J by 4 bases. The CDR3 region has the DNA TGCGCCAGCAGCTTGATGGACAGGGGAAAGAGTTACGAGCAGTACTTC. Translation: CASSLMDRGKSYEQYF.

The chain recombines TRBV12-5 with TRBJ1-1; TRBD1 agrees at 7 bases. The length of the CDR3 is 12 residues. CDR1 and CDR2 from the germline V gene are LGHNT and FRNRAP. Germline trimming cut 6 bases from V and 4 bases from J; bases unmatched to any gene: 2. As DNA, the CDR3 is TGTGCTAGTGGACCAGGGGGCACTGAAGCTTTCTTT. Its translation: CASGPGGTEAFF.

This clonotype was counted a few times. V gene TRBV7-2 combines with J gene TRBJ2-5; TRBD2 is a possible D gene (5 bases). Germline values: CDR1 SGHTA, CDR2 FQGNSA. This CDR3 spans 14 amino acids. V dropped 2 bases and J dropped 3 bases, with 10 bases sitting between them. CDR3 amino acids: CASSLSLGEETQYF. CDR3 DNA sequence: TGTGCCAGCAGCTTAAGCCTCGGGGAAGAGACCCAGTACTTC.

In DNA, the CDR3 is TGCGCCAGCAGCTTGGAGACGGGGACTGGAAACACCATATATTTT. Translation gives CASSLETGTGNTIYF. The rearrangement uses TRBV5-1 and TRBJ1-3, with D hard to call. Germline V gene lookup returns CDR1 SGHRS and CDR2 YFSETQ. This CDR3 comprises 15 residues. V was clipped by 0 bases and J by 2 bases, with 9 bases between them.

This clonotype was observed a few times. This chain joins TRBV12-3 or TRBV12-4 and TRBJ2-7; 9 bases are a match to TRBD1. The trim removed 7 bases at V and 8 bases at J, leaving 15 bases unmatched. The CDR3 loop spans 15 amino acids. The CDR3 DNA sequence: TGTGCCAGCATTTCCCGGACAGGGGAGGGGTCCAAGCAGTACTTC. Its protein is CASISRTGEGSKQYF.

This clonotype was seen only a few times. The gene calls are TRBV6-2 or TRBV6-3 and TRBJ1-5; 7 bases line up with TRBD1. J gave up 5 bases and V 5 bases, and 9 bases lay outside the gene matches. CDR3 length: 15 amino acids. CDR1 and CDR2 (germline): MNHEY, SVGEGT. CDR3 DNA sequence: TGTGCCAGCAGTGCACTCCGGGACAGATATCAGCCCCAGCATTTT. Residues: CASSALRDRYQPQHF.

This clonotype was observed a few times. The chain has TRBV6-2 or TRBV6-3 and TRBJ2-7, with 9 positions matching TRBD1. Germline CDR1 MNHEY, CDR2 SVGEGT. Trimming took 5 bases from V and 2 from J; bases not matched to a gene: 4. The CDR3 covers 14 residues. DNA for the CDR3: TGTGCCAGCAGTGGGACAGGGTTCACCTACGAGCAGTACTTC. It specifies CASSGTGFTYEQYF.

This clonotype was detected a few times. This chain joins TRBV6-2 or TRBV6-3 and TRBJ1-4; 10 nucleotides match TRBD1. Per germline, CDR1 MNHEY and CDR2 SVGEGT. This CDR3 has 15 amino acids. With V trimmed by 6 bases and J by 8 bases, 9 bases remained unmatched. CDR3 in amino acids: CASSPDRGLWEKLFF. In nucleotides, the CDR3 is TGTGCCAGCAGCCCCGACAGGGGGCTGTGGGAAAAACTGTTTTTT.

The table lists this clonotype with a few counts. The J gene is TRBJ2-7, the V gene TRBV12-3 or TRBV12-4, with 10 bases matching TRBD1. The end of the DNA aligns better with TRBJ2-5, so the J call may be wrong. CDR3 length: 15 amino acids. CDR3 DNA sequence: TGTGCCAGCTCAGGCCTGACAGGGGGCGGTGAGACCCAGTACTTC. Amino acid sequence: CASSGLTGGGETQYF.

The chain combines TRBV10-3 with TRBJ2-1, with 13 bases identical to TRBD2. The CDR3 runs 16 residues. The V and J ends lost 5 bases and 7 bases, in that order; junction bases with no gene match: 8. Germline V lookup: CDR1 ENHRY, CDR2 SYGVKD. This CDR3 reads CAISTPGLAGLNEQFF. The CDR3 bases are TGTGCCATCAGTACACCGGGACTAGCGGGACTAAATGAGCAGTTCTTC.

This clonotype was counted only a few times. The genes are TRBV24-1 and TRBJ2-6; no clear D. The CDR3 runs 19 residues. V was shortened by 3 bases and J by 0 bases, with 17 bases between the two germline ends. The germline gives CDR1 KGHDR, CDR2 SFDVKD. CDR3 sequence (DNA): TGTGCCACCAGTGATACCTACAAGGCCGCAAACTCTGGGGCCAACGTCCTGACTTTC. Its protein is CATSDTYKAANSGANVLTF.

This clonotype was seen at least ten times. V is TRBV7-2 and J is TRBJ1-1; 9 bases align to TRBD1. CDR1 and CDR2 (germline): SGHTA, FQGNSA. The CDR3 has 13 amino acids. After removal of 4 bases from V and 7 bases from J, the junction contained 4 bases not matched to a gene. CDR3: CASSSLDRGEAFF. In DNA form, the CDR3 reads TGTGCCAGCAGCTCCTTGGACAGGGGTGAAGCTTTCTTT.

This clonotype came up a few times. Given the absence of the conserved phenylalanine or tryptophan at the CDR3 end, a read error is likely. The chain couples TRBV20-1 to TRBJ2-6; D is possibly TRBD1 (5 bases). Germline V CDR1 and CDR2: DFQATT, SNEGSKA (reference sequence). The CDR3 covers 15 residues. V shed 4 bases and J shed 0 bases, with 10 bases lying between them. CDR3 DNA: TGCAGTGCTAAATACAGGAGCTCTGGGGCCAACGTCCTGACTCTC. Its translation: CSAKYRSSGANVLTL.

This clonotype occurred a few times. The chain employs TRBV7-9 and TRBJ2-3; TRBD2 agrees at 10 bases. The CDR3 totals 16 residues. With 1 base clipped from V and 4 bases from J, the junction kept 5 bases outside the gene matches. The germline CDR1 and CDR2 sequences are SEHNR and FQNEAQ (reference sequence). The CDR3 reads CASSLVSSGRPDTQYF. The CDR3 DNA is TGTGCCAGCAGCTTAGTATCTAGCGGGAGACCAGATACGCAGTATTTT.

This clonotype was observed a handful of times. The chain links TRBV9 to TRBJ2-1, with D possibly being TRBD1 or TRBD2 (6 bases each). Trimming removed 0 bases at V and 0 bases at J, with 7 bases between. The CDR3 sequence is 15 residues long. CDR1 is SGDLS and CDR2 is YYNGEE in the germline V gene. Here the CDR3 DNA reads TGTGCCAGCAGCGTAGCGGGGGCCTCCTACAATGAGCAGTTCTTC. The encoded protein is CASSVAGASYNEQFF.

This clonotype was detected a few times. The rearrangement uses TRBV9 and TRBJ1-1; D is perhaps TRBD1 (5 bases). Germline V lookup: CDR1 SGDLS, CDR2 YYNGEE. The V end was cut by 0 bases, the J end by 4 bases, with 10 bases between. CDR3 length equals 14 residues. In nucleotides, the CDR3 is TGTGCCAGCAGCGTAGCGGGGCAGGGCACTGAAGCTTTCTTT. It specifies CASSVAGQGTEAFF.